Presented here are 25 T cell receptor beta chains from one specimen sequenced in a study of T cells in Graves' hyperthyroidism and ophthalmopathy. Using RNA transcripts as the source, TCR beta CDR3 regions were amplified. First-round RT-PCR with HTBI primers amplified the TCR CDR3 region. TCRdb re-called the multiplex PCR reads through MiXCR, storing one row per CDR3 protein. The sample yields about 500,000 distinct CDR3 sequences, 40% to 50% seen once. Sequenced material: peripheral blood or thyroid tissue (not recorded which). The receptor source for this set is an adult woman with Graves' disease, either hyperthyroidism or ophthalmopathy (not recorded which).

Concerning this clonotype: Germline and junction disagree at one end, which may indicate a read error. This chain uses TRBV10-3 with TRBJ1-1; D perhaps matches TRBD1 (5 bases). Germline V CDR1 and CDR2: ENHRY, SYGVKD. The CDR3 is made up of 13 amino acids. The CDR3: CASSSSGALEAFF. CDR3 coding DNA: TGTGCCAGCAGTTCCTCCGGGGCCCTTGAAGCTTTCTTT.

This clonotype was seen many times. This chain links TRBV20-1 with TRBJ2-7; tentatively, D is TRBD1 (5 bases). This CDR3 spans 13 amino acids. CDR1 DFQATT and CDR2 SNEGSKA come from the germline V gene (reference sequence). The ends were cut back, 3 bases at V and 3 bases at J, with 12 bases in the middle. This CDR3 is CSASRREFYEQYF. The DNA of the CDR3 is TGCAGTGCTAGCCGCAGGGAATTCTACGAGCAGTACTTC.

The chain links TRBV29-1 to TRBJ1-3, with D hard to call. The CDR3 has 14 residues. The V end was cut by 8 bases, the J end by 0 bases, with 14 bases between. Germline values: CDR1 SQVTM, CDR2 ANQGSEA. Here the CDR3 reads CSLFGSHSGNTIYF. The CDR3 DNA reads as TGCAGCTTGTTCGGCTCGCACTCTGGAAACACCATATATTTT.

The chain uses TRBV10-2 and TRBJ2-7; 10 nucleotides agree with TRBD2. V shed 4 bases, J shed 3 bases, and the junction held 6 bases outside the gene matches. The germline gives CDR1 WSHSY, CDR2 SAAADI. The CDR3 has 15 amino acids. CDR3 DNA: TGCGCCAGCAGTGGAACCGGGACTAGCGACTACGAGCAGTACTTC. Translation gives CASSGTGTSDYEQYF.

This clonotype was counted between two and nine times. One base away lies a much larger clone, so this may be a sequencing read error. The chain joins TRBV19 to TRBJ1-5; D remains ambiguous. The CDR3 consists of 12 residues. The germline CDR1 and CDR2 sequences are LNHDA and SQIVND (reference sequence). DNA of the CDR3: TGTGCCTGGGGAGTGGGCAATCGGCCCCAGCATTTT. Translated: CAWGVGNRPQHF. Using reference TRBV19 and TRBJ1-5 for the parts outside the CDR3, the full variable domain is DGGITQSPKYLFRKEGQNVTLSCEQNLNHDAMYWYRQDPGQGLRLIYYSQIVNDFQKGDIAEGYSVSREKKESFPLTVTSAQKNPTAFYLCAWGVGNRPQHFGDGTRLSIL.

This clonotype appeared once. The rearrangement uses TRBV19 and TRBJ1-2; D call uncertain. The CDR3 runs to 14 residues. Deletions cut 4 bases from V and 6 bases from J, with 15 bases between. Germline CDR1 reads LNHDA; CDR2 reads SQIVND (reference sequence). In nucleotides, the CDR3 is TGTGCCAGTAGTAGGAGCCTACAGAGGGATGGCTACACCTTC. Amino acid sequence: CASSRSLQRDGYTF.

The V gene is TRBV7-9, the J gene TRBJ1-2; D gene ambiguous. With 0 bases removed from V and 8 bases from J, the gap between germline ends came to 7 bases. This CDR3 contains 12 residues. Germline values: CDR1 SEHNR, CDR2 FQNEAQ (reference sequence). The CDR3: CASSLAGSGYTF. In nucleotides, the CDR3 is TGTGCCAGCAGCTTAGCAGGCAGCGGCTACACCTTC.

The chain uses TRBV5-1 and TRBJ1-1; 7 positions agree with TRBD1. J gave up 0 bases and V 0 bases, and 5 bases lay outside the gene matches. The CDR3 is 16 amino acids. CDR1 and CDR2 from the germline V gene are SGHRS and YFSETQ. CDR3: CASSLGQGSMNTEAFF. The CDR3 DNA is TGCGCCAGCAGCTTGGGACAGGGCAGTATGAACACTGAAGCTTTCTTT.

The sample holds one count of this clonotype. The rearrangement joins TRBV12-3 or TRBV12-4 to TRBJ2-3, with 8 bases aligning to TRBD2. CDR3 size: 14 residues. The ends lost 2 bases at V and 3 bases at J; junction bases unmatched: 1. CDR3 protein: CASSLLAGTDTQYF. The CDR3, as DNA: TGTGCCAGCAGTTTATTAGCGGGAACAGATACGCAGTATTTT.

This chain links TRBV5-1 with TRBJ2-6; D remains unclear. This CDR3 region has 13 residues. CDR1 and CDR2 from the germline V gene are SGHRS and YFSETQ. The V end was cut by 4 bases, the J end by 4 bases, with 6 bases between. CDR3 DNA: TGCGCCAGCAGCACCTACGGGGCCAACGTCCTGACTTTC. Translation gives CASSTYGANVLTF.

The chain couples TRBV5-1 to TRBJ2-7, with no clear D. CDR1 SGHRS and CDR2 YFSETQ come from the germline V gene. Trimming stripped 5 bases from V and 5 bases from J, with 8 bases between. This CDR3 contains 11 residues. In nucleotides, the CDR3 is TGCGCCAGCAGGGATGGGAACGAGCAGTACTTC. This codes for CASRDGNEQYF.

CDR3 residues: CASSERVAGGNYGYTF. The CDR3 DNA is TGTGCCAGCAGTGAAAGGGTCGCGGGAGGCAACTATGGCTACACCTTC. The chain links TRBV2 to TRBJ1-2; D ambiguous. CDR3 length: 16 amino acids. CDR1 and CDR2 from the germline V gene are SNHLY and FYNNEI. Trimming removed 2 bases from V and 2 bases from J, with 15 bases in between.

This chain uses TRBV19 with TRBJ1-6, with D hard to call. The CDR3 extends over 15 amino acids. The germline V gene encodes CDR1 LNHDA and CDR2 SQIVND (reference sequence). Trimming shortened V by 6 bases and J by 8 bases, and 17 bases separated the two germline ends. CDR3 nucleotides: TGTGCCAGTAGCACCGGGCCCACCACTTATTCACCCCTCCACTTT. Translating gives CASSTGPTTYSPLHF.

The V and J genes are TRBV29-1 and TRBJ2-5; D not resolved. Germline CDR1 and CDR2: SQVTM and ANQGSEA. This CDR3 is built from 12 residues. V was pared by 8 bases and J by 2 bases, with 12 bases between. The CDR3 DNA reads TGCAGCCCGACGGGCCTGCAAGAGACCCAGTACTTC. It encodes CSPTGLQETQYF. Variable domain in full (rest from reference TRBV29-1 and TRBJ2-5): SAVISQKPSRDICQRGTSLTIQCQVDSQVTMMFWYRQQPGQSLTLIATANQGSEATYESGFVIDKFPISRPNLTFSTLTVSNMSPEDSSIYLCSPTGLQETQYFGPGTRLLVL.

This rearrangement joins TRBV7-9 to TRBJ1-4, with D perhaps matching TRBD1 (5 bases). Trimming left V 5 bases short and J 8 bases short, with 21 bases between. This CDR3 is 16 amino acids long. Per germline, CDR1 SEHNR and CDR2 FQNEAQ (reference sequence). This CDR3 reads CASSPTEGISGEKLFF. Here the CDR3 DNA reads TGTGCCAGCAGCCCCACTGAGGGGATCTCAGGGGAAAAACTGTTTTTT.

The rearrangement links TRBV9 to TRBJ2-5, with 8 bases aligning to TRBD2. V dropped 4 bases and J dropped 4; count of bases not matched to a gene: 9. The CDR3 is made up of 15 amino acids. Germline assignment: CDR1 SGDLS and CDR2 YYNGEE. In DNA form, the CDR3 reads TGTGCCAGCAGCACCCACACCGGGAGGGGAGAGACCCAGTACTTC. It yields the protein CASSTHTGRGETQYF.

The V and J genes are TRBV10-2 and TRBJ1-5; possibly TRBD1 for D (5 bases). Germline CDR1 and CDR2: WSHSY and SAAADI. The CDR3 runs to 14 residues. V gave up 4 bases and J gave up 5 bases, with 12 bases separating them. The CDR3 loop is CASSGNPGDQPQHF. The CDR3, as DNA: TGCGCCAGCAGTGGGAACCCGGGGGATCAGCCCCAGCATTTT.

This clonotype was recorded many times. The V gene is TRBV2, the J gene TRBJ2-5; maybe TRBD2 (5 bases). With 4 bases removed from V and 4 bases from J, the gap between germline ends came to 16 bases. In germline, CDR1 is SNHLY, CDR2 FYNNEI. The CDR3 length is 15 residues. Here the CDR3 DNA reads TGTGCCAGCAGTGGCTTTACGGGAAGAGGAGAGACCCAGTACTTC. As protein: CASSGFTGRGETQYF.

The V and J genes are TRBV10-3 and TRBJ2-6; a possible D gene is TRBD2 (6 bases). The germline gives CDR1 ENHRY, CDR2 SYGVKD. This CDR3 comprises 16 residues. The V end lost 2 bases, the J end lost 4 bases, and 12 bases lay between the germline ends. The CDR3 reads CAISEAGSRGANVLTF. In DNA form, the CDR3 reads TGTGCCATCAGTGAGGCCGGGAGTAGAGGGGCCAACGTCCTGACTTTC.

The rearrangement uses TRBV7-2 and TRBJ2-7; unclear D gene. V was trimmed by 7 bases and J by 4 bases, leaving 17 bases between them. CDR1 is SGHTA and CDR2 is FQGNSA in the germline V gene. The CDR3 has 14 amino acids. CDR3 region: CASKPQERYYEQYF. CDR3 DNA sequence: TGTGCCAGCAAGCCTCAGGAACGGTATTACGAGCAGTACTTC.

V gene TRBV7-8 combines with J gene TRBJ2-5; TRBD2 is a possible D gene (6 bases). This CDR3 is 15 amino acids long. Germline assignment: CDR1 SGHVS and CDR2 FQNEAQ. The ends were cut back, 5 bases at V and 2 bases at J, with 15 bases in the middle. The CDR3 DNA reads TGTGCCAGCAGCACGCGGAGGGGCGGACAAGAGACCCAGTACTTC. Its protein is CASSTRRGGQETQYF.

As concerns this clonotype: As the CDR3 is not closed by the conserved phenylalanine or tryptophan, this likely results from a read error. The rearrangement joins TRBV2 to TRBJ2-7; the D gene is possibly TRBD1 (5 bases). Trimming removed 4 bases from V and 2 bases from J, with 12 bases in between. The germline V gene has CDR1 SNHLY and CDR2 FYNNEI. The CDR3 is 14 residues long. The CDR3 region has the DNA TGTGCCAGCAGTGTAGGGGCAGGGCCCTACGAGCAGTACCTC. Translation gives CASSVGAGPYEQYL.

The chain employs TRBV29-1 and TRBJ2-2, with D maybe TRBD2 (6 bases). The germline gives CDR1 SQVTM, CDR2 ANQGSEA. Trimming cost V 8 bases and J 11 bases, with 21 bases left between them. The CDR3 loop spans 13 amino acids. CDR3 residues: CSPSAGPTNELFF. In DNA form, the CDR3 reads TGCAGCCCATCGGCGGGGCCCACCAATGAGCTGTTTTTT.

CDR3 loop: CSAGQEHTGELFF. CDR3 bases: TGCAGCGCTGGACAGGAGCACACCGGGGAGCTGTTTTTT. The rearrangement uses TRBV29-1 and TRBJ2-2, with 7 bases that match TRBD1. The CDR3 covers 13 residues. V shed 7 bases, J shed 3 bases, and the junction held 5 bases outside the gene matches. The germline gives CDR1 SQVTM, CDR2 ANQGSEA.

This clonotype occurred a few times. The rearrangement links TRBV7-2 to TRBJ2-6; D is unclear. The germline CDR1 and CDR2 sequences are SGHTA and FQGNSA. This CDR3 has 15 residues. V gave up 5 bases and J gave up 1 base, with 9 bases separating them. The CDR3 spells CASSRMESGANVLTF. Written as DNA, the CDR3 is TGTGCCAGCAGCCGTATGGAATCTGGGGCCAACGTCCTGACTTTC.